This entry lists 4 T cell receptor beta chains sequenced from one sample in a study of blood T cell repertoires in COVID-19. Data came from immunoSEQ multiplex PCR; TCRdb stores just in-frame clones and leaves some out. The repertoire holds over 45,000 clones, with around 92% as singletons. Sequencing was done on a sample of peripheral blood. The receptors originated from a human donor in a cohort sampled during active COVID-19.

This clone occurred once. The CDR3 coding sequence is TGTGCCAGCAGTGACACAGGGGCGCAGGAGACCCAGTACTTC. Translation gives CASSDTGAQETQYF. The chain combines TRBV2 with TRBJ2-5; 7 bases map to TRBD1. Germline V gives CDR1 SNHLY, CDR2 FYNNEI. The CDR3 has 14 residues. The J segment lost 5 bases and the V segment lost 3 bases, leaving 6 bases of the junction unmatched. Variable domain in full (rest from reference TRBV2 and TRBJ2-5): EPEVTQTPSHQVTQMGQEVILRCVPISNHLYFYWYRQILGQKVEFLVSFYNNEISEKSEIFDDQFSVERPDGSNFTLKIRSTKLEDSAMYFCASSDTGAQETQYFGPGTRLLVL.

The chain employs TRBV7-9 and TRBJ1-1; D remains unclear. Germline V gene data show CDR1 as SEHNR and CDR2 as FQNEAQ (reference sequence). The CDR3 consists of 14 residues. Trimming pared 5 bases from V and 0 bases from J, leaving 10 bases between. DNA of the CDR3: TGTGCCAGCAGCCTGGACGGGATGAACACTGAAGCTTTCTTT. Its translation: CASSLDGMNTEAFF.

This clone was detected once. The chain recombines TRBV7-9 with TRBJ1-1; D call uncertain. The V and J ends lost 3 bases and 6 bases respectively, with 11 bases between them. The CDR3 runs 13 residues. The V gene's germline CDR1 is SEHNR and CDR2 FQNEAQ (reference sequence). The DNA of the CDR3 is TGTGCCAGCAGCTTGAGGGAAGGCGCTGAAGCTTTCTTT. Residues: CASSLREGAEAFF.

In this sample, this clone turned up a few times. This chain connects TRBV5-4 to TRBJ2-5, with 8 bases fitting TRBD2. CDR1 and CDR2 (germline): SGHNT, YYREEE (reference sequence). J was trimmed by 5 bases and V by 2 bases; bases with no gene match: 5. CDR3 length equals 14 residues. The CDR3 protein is CASSLGSSGETQYF. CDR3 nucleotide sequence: TGTGCCAGCAGCTTAGGATCTAGCGGGGAGACCCAGTACTTC.